The 32 T cell receptor beta chains given below trace back to one sample, sequenced in a study of T-cell reconstitution after alpha-beta-depleted transplantation in children (dated by TCRdb to between 2015 and 2016). Library preparation was by PCR. The listed sequencing device is Illumina HiSeq 2500. To normalize quantification of the TCRbeta repertoire, the TCR libraries were built with molecular barcoding that relied on unique molecular identifiers. In TCRdb, the public reads were trimmed at Q25 with fastp and aligned with MiXCR, with productive beta chains retained. Entries that share a CDR3 protein sequence are merged under the most common genes and DNA. This sample has around 400,000 distinct CDR3 sequences in its table, and roughly 10% of those were observed once. Roughly 5.5% of the sample is taken by the ten largest. Source: PBMCs from the stem cell graft donor, taken from the stem cell graft. The source of these receptors is a human donor who donated a stem cell graft to a child with acute myeloid leukemia.

This clonotype was counted only a few times. This chain links TRBV15 with TRBJ2-5; D gene ambiguous. The CDR3 runs 15 residues. V lost 0 bases, J lost 2 bases, and 10 bases lay in between. Germline CDR1 LNHNV, CDR2 YYDKDF (reference sequence). The CDR3 region has the DNA TGTGCCACCAGCAGAGATTCCCATCGGCAAGAGACCCAGTACTTC. It codes for CATSRDSHRQETQYF.

The V gene is TRBV10-3, the J gene TRBJ2-6; 13 nucleotides line up with TRBD2. Per the germline V gene, CDR1 is ENHRY and CDR2 is SYGVKD. The V segment lost 3 bases and the J segment 4 bases; nucleotides outside the gene matches: 6. CDR3 length equals 18 residues. The DNA for the CDR3 is TGTGCCATCAGTGAATTGGGACTAGCGGGATCCGGGGCCAACGTCCTGACTTTC. It is translated as CAISELGLAGSGANVLTF.

The sample holds many counts of this clonotype. CDR3 protein: CASSYIPYEQYF. In nucleotides, the CDR3 is TGTGCCAGCAGCTACATTCCCTACGAGCAGTACTTC. The gene calls are TRBV7-2 and TRBJ2-7, with D uncertain. CDR1 is SGHTA, CDR2 FQGNSA, per germline. This CDR3 comprises 12 residues. V lost 4 bases and J 2 bases, leaving 6 bases between the germline ends.

Turning to this clonotype: An end of the junction does not agree with germline; a read error may underlie this. The V gene is TRBV7-7, the J gene TRBJ2-1; 9 bases match TRBD1. Germline CDR1 SSHAT, CDR2 FNYEAQ (reference sequence). This CDR3 region has 15 residues. The CDR3 coding sequence is TGTGCTAGCAGCTCCGGACAGGGGCCGCACAATGAGCAGTTCTTC. This encodes CASSSGQGPHNEQFF.

Only a few counts were recorded for this clonotype. J is TRBJ2-4 and V is TRBV29-1; D uncertain. The CDR3 has 14 residues. The V gene lost 1 base and the J gene lost 1 base, with 8 bases spanning the gap. The germline CDR1 and CDR2 sequences are SQVTM and ANQGSEA. This chain's CDR3 is CSVEVTMAKNIQYF. The CDR3, as DNA: TGCAGCGTTGAAGTCACGATGGCCAAAAACATTCAGTACTTC.

The J gene is TRBJ2-7, the V gene TRBV29-1, with 13 bases aligning to TRBD2. The germline CDR1 and CDR2 sequences are SQVTM and ANQGSEA. The ends lost 0 bases at V and 7 bases at J; junction bases unmatched: 12. The CDR3 contains 17 residues. CDR3 amino acids: CSVEDRKTGTSGIEQYF. CDR3 coding DNA: TGCAGCGTTGAAGACCGAAAAACTGGGACTAGCGGGATTGAGCAGTACTTC.

The chain links TRBV27 to TRBJ2-1; D gene ambiguous. Per the germline V gene, CDR1 is MNHEY and CDR2 is SMNVEV (reference sequence). The CDR3 has 15 amino acids. V was pared by 7 bases and J by 9 bases, with 22 bases between. The CDR3 bases are TGTGCCAGCAAATCATGGGCCCGCGTCGATGGTGAGCAGTTCTTC. This sequence encodes CASKSWARVDGEQFF.

In the case of this clonotype: Since a much larger clone is just one base distant, this may be a read error. This chain links TRBV3-1 with TRBJ2-1; D ambiguous. The CDR3 contains 16 residues. Germline CDR1 is LGHDT and CDR2 is YNNKEL (reference sequence). CDR3 loop: CASCQDGGLSVGEQFF. CDR3 sequence (DNA): TGTGCCAGCTGCCAAGATGGTGGGCTTAGTGTCGGTGAGCAGTTCTTC.

V is TRBV29-1 and J is TRBJ2-2; TRBD1 or TRBD2 may be the D gene (5 bases each). The CDR3 sequence is 14 residues long. Trimming pared 5 bases from V and 8 bases from J, leaving 18 bases between. CDR1 and CDR2 from the germline V gene are SQVTM and ANQGSEA. CDR3 sequence (DNA): TGCAGCGTTTTACGCCGGGACCCCCCGGGGGAGCTGTTTTTT. This gives the protein CSVLRRDPPGELFF.

The chain recombines TRBV18 with TRBJ2-5; D is tentatively TRBD1 or TRBD2 (5 bases each). This CDR3 comprises 14 residues. Germline values: CDR1 KGHSH, CDR2 LQKENI. V lost 0 bases and J lost 6, with 11 bases in between. The CDR3 reads CASSPPWGSQTQYF. The CDR3 DNA follows: TGTGCCAGCTCACCACCATGGGGGAGTCAGACCCAGTACTTC.

The chain carries TRBV7-8 and TRBJ2-7; tentatively, D is TRBD1 or TRBD2 (6 bases each). Trimming left V 5 bases short and J 6 bases short, with 17 bases between. CDR1 SGHVS and CDR2 FQNEAQ come from the germline V gene. The CDR3 loop spans 14 amino acids. The DNA for the CDR3 is TGTGCCAGCAGCCTAACCGGGGGCCAAGGCGAGCAGTACGTC. This gives the protein CASSLTGGQGEQYV.

This clonotype was recorded a few times. This rearrangement joins TRBV5-1 to TRBJ2-7; 8 bases agree with TRBD1. This CDR3 spans 15 amino acids. The V segment lost 1 base and the J segment 2 bases; nucleotides outside the gene matches: 5. The germline CDR1 and CDR2 sequences are SGHRS and YFSETQ. As DNA, the CDR3 is TGCGCCAGCAGCTTGAGACCGGGACAGGCCTACGAGCAGTACTTC. Its translation: CASSLRPGQAYEQYF.

Turning to this clonotype: This may be a read error: a much more frequent sequence differs by one nucleotide. V is TRBV29-1 and J is TRBJ2-3; perhaps D is TRBD1 or TRBD2 (5 bases each). Germline V gene data show CDR1 as SQVTM and CDR2 as ANQGSEA. This CDR3 contains 15 residues. The CDR3 coding sequence is TGCAGCGTTGAAATAGAGGACTGGGAGACAGTTACGCAGTATTTT. Residues: CSVEIEDWETVTQYF.

The chain joins TRBV20-1 to TRBJ2-1; TRBD2 agrees at 14 bases. CDR1 is DFQATT, CDR2 SNEGSKA, per germline (reference sequence). V was clipped by 5 bases and J by 8 bases; unmatched bases: 17. The CDR3 runs 18 residues. The CDR3 spells CSAAPRLGLAGVRYEQFF. The CDR3 nucleotides read TGCAGTGCTGCTCCGAGATTGGGACTAGCGGGAGTCCGCTATGAGCAGTTCTTC.

The table lists this clonotype with many counts. This chain joins TRBV12-3 or TRBV12-4 and TRBJ2-2, with 16 nucleotides matching TRBD2. V was pared by 5 bases and J by 6 bases, with 12 bases of the junction left unmatched. The CDR3 length is 19 residues. The CDR3 protein is CASSIPPGLAGGHSGELFF. The CDR3 DNA sequence: TGTGCCAGCAGTATTCCCCCGGGACTAGCGGGGGGGCATTCCGGGGAGCTGTTTTTT.

The rearrangement links TRBV7-2 to TRBJ2-2, with no clear D. The germline V gene has CDR1 SGHTA and CDR2 FQGNSA. The V and J ends lost 4 bases and 6 bases respectively, with 12 bases between them. The CDR3 extends over 14 amino acids. CDR3 nucleotide sequence: TGTGCCAGCAGCTCGCGGACCCAATCCGGGGAGCTGTTTTTT. Translated, it gives CASSSRTQSGELFF.

The V call is TRBV29-1, the J call TRBJ2-2, with D maybe TRBD2 (5 bases). Germline values: CDR1 SQVTM, CDR2 ANQGSEA. Deletions cut 4 bases from V and 5 bases from J, with 14 bases between. CDR3 length equals 14 residues. CDR3: CSVAEDPRTGELFF. The CDR3 DNA follows: TGCAGCGTTGCGGAGGACCCGAGGACCGGGGAGCTGTTTTTT.

The rearrangement joins TRBV3-1 to TRBJ1-4; D is undetermined. Germline V lookup: CDR1 LGHDT, CDR2 YNNKEL (reference sequence). The CDR3 covers 14 residues. Trimming cost V 0 bases and J 8 bases, with 10 bases left between them. CDR3 in DNA: TGTGCCAGCAGCCAAGACTTGGCCGGCGAAAAACTGTTTTTT. Translated, it gives CASSQDLAGEKLFF.

DNA of the CDR3: TGTGCCAGCAGCCTAGACTTTGCCCCTTGGGAGCAGTACGTC. As protein: CASSLDFAPWEQYV. The chain employs TRBV11-2 and TRBJ2-7; D is unresolved. CDR3 length equals 14 residues. Germline-derived CDR1 and CDR2 are SGHAT and FQNNGV.

The CDR3 reads CSARDLNRNTGELFF. CDR3 DNA sequence: TGCAGTGCTAGAGATCTTAACAGAAACACCGGGGAGCTGTTTTTT. The genes are TRBV20-1 and TRBJ2-2, with D unresolved. Germline assignment: CDR1 DFQATT and CDR2 SNEGSKA (reference sequence). With 0 bases removed from V and 2 bases from J, the gap between germline ends came to 10 bases. This CDR3 region has 15 residues.

This clonotype was seen a few times. This chain joins TRBV4-1 and TRBJ1-2; D remains unclear. Germline V gives CDR1 MGHRA, CDR2 YSYEKL. This CDR3 has 15 residues. V lost 0 bases, J lost 8 bases, and 16 bases lay in between. In nucleotides, the CDR3 is TGCGCCAGCAGCCAAGAGGGGATGCGATCCGACGGCTACACCTTC. Translation: CASSQEGMRSDGYTF.

This clonotype was seen ten or more times. The rearrangement joins TRBV24-1 to TRBJ2-1; tentatively, D is TRBD1 or TRBD2 (5 bases each). The ends were cut back, 3 bases at V and 7 bases at J, with 15 bases in the middle. The CDR3 is made up of 15 amino acids. Germline V gene lookup returns CDR1 KGHDR and CDR2 SFDVKD. The CDR3 here is CATSDPGTAQNEQFF. CDR3 in DNA: TGTGCCACCAGTGATCCCGGGACGGCCCAAAATGAGCAGTTCTTC.

The gene calls are TRBV3-1 and TRBJ2-2, with TRBD2 matching 12 bases. The CDR3 contains 16 residues. Losses at the gene ends were 4 bases for V and 7 bases for J; bases not matched to a gene: 7. Germline V lookup: CDR1 LGHDT, CDR2 YNNKEL (reference sequence). CDR3 DNA: TGTGCCAGCAGCCTAAGACTAGCGGGAGTGATCGGGGAGCTGTTTTTT. It yields the protein CASSLRLAGVIGELFF.

This clonotype was detected a few times. This rearrangement joins TRBV12-3 or TRBV12-4 to TRBJ2-7, with a possible D match to TRBD1 (6 bases). Trimming pared 2 bases from V and 2 bases from J, leaving 19 bases between. There are 17 residues in the CDR3. Here the CDR3 reads CASSLRLSDRGAYEQYV. For the CDR3, the DNA is TGTGCCAGCAGTTTAAGGCTGTCGGACAGAGGGGCCTACGAGCAGTACGTC.

This clonotype was seen repeatedly, ten times or more. The chain is built from TRBV6-2 or TRBV6-3 and TRBJ2-2; no reliable D call. This CDR3 is built from 14 residues. Trimming removed 2 bases from V and 1 base from J, with 5 bases in between. CDR1 is MNHEY and CDR2 is SVGEGT in the germline V gene. The CDR3 nucleotides are TGTGCCAGCAGTTACCCCAAGAACACCGGGGAGCTGTTTTTT. This gives the protein CASSYPKNTGELFF.

The sample holds a few counts of this clonotype. The gene calls are TRBV3-1 and TRBJ2-1, with 11 bases aligning to TRBD2. With 4 bases clipped from V and 2 bases from J, the junction kept 16 bases outside the gene matches. Looked up from germline, CDR1 is LGHDT and CDR2 is YNNKEL (reference sequence). The CDR3 runs to 20 residues. The CDR3 DNA reads TGTGCCAGCAGCCTTCGGATAGCGGGAGGGCCTTTTGCCCCCTACAATGAGCAGTTCTTC. This gives the protein CASSLRIAGGPFAPYNEQFF.

This clonotype appeared many times. The rearrangement joins TRBV6-2 or TRBV6-3 to TRBJ2-1; D not certain. The CDR3 has 15 amino acids. CDR1 and CDR2 from the germline V gene are MNHEY and SVGEGT. V lost 5 bases and J 7 bases, leaving 18 bases between the germline ends. CDR3 in DNA: TGTGCCAGCAGTCATGACCCCGCCCAAGGGAATGAGCAGTTCTTC. It translates to CASSHDPAQGNEQFF.

The rearrangement links TRBV12-3 or TRBV12-4 to TRBJ2-5, with TRBD2 matching 9 bases. This CDR3 is 14 amino acids long. The ends lost 6 bases at V and 3 bases at J; junction bases unmatched: 5. For the CDR3, the DNA is TGTGCCAGCAGAATCGCGGGGGGGGAAGAGACCCAGTACTTC. This gives the protein CASRIAGGEETQYF.

This clonotype has a handful of counts. The chain uses TRBV20-1 and TRBJ2-1, with TRBD2 matching 10 bases. CDR3 length equals 14 residues. After removal of 7 bases from V and 2 bases from J, the junction contained 5 bases not matched to a gene. Germline lookup yields CDR1 DFQATT and CDR2 SNEGSKA (reference sequence). The CDR3 nucleotides are TGCAGTGGAGGTAGCGGGGGGACCTACAATGAGCAGTTCTTC. Its translation: CSGGSGGTYNEQFF.

This clonotype was found a few times. The V gene is TRBV7-9, the J gene TRBJ2-2; 10 nucleotides match TRBD1. V shed 5 bases and J 7 bases; nucleotides not matched to a gene: 7. The V gene's germline CDR1 is SEHNR and CDR2 FQNEAQ (reference sequence). The CDR3 loop spans 15 amino acids. CDR3 DNA: TGTGCCAGCAGCCCTCCCGGGACAGGGGTCGGGGAGCTGTTTTTT. It translates to CASSPPGTGVGELFF.

This clonotype came up a few times. J is TRBJ2-3 and V is TRBV20-1; D not certain. Germline CDR1 reads DFQATT; CDR2 reads SNEGSKA (reference sequence). The length of the CDR3 is 14 residues. V lost 4 bases, J lost 1 base, and 12 bases lay in between. The CDR3 coding sequence is TGCAGTGCTAAATCCCGGACGGGCACAGATACGCAGTATTTT. This sequence encodes CSAKSRTGTDTQYF.

This clonotype was counted many times. The chain employs TRBV6-6 and TRBJ2-1, with TRBD2 identical over 8 bases. The CDR3 loop spans 13 amino acids. The germline V gene encodes CDR1 MNHNY and CDR2 SVGAGI (reference sequence). The V gene end was trimmed by 6 bases and the J gene end by 7 bases; junction bases not matched to a gene: 5. CDR3 coding DNA: TGTGCCAGCAGACCCCCGGGGGGGAATGAGCAGTTCTTC. Amino acids: CASRPPGGNEQFF.